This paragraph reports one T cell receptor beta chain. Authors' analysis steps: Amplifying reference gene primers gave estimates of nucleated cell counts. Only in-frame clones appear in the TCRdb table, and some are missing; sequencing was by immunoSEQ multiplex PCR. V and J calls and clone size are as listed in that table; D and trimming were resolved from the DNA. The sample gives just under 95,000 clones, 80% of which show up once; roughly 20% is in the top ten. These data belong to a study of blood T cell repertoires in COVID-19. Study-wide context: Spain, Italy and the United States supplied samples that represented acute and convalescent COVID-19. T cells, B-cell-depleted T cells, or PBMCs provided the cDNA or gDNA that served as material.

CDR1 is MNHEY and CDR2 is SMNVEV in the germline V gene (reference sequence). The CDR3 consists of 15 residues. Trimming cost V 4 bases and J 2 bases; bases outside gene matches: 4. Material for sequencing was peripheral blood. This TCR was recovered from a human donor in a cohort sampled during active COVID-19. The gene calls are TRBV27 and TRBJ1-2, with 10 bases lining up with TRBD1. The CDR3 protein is CASSSPGQGNYGYTF. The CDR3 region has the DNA TGTGCCAGCAGTTCCCCGGGACAGGGGAACTATGGCTACACCTTC.